The following is a T cell receptor (beta chain) sequence with its context. Its antigen is currently unknown. The germline V and J ends were trimmed by 5 bases and 9 bases, with 9 bases remaining between them. Germline CDR1 is MNHNY and CDR2 is SVGAGI (reference sequence). The CDR3 loop spans 11 amino acids. The data stem from a study of CD8+ T cells in alopecia areata. Study information: The protocol delivered tofacitinib for 6 to 18 months, then withdrew it for 6 months. General study results and limits: With patients, TCR sharing proved less clear than in mice, a difference possibly related to HLA. Normal scalp showed lower clonality than lesional scalp, especially alopecia totalis/universalis. Sequences from scalp samples also cover resident alphabeta T cells of normal skin.

TCR sequencing used cDNA made by reverse transcription of extracted RNA. Assay used: immunoSEQ multiplex PCR; TCRdb lists only in-frame clones, some missing. Among some 10,000 clones listed, roughly three fifths were seen once. Samples from alopecia areata patients were lesional scalp punch biopsies and peripheral blood. The material sequenced was skin. This receptor was obtained from a human donor with alopecia areata. The chain links TRBV6-6 to TRBJ2-3; D ambiguous. CDR3 nucleotides: TGTGCCAGCAGTCCCGGTCCAACGCAGTATTTT. Translated: CASSPGPTQYF.